The clone carrying this TCR beta chain was detected only once. Its antigen is unknown. The entry originates in a study of identical twins. Broader study findings: Clonotypes of the beta chain that were abundant in cord blood carried fewer insertions (memory repertoires showed none).

With template switching, a universal primer site was added, and the cDNA carried unique molecular identifiers. TCRdb re-called the 5' RACE reads with MiXCR, one entry per CDR3 protein. The sample carries 350,000 to 500,000 distinct CDR3 sequences, approximately 18% recorded once. V shed 5 bases and J 4 bases; nucleotides not matched to a gene: 13. Germline CDR1 and CDR2: SGHTA and FQGNSA. The CDR3 has 16 amino acids. The clonotype was recovered from a man over 45 in good health. The chain uses TRBV7-2 and TRBJ2-5, with 7 bases identical to TRBD1. The source material was naive T cells sorted from blood. CDR3 sequence (DNA): TGTGCCAGCAGCCCCAGACAGGGATCAGTTCGAGAGACCCAGTACTTC. Amino acid sequence: CASSPRQGSVRETQYF.